The entry below describes one TCR beta chain. This specimen belongs to a study of OX40 agonist ivuxolimab in advanced cancers. The germline V gene has CDR1 SEHNR and CDR2 FQNEAQ (reference sequence). The CDR3 has 15 residues. V was pared by 5 bases and J by 3 bases, with 16 bases between. The assay was immunoSEQ multiplex PCR, and TCRdb's table has in-frame clones only and misses some. This sample has 20,000 to 25,000 clones, with approximately 88% found just once. The source was CD4+ or CD8+ T cells sorted from blood, collected in a trial of the OX40 agonist ivuxolimab. This clonotype originated in an adult with an advanced solid tumor such as melanoma, head and neck, liver or kidney cancer. V is TRBV7-9 and J is TRBJ1-2; maybe TRBD1 (6 bases). This chain's CDR3 is CASSPPVGAYYGYTF. In DNA, the CDR3 is TGTGCCAGCAGCCCGCCCGTGGGGGCGTACTATGGCTACACCTTC.